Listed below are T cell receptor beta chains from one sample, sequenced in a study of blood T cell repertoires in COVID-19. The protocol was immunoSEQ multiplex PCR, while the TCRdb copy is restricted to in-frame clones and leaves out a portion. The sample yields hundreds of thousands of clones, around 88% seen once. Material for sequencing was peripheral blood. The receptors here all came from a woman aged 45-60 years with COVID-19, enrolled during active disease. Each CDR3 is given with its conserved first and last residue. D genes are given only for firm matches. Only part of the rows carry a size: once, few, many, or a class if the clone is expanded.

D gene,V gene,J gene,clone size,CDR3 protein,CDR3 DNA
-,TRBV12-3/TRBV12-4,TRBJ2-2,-,CASSFTGTGELFF,TGTGCCAGCAGTTTTACAGGCACCGGGGAGCTGTTTTTT
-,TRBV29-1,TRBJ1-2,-,CSVERSDTNYGYTF,TGCAGCGTTGAACGTTCTGACACTAACTATGGCTACACCTTC
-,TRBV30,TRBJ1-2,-,CALSRGGNYGYTF,TGTGCCCTTTCCCGGGGGGGAAACTATGGCTACACCTTC
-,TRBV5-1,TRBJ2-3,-,CASSPSANLDTQYF,TGCGCCAGCAGCCCTAGCGCTAACCTAGATACGCAGTATTTT
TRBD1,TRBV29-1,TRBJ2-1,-,CSADRAANEQFF,TGCAGCGCGGACAGGGCTGCGAATGAGCAGTTCTTC
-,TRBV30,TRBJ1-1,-,CAWSVARVGAFF,TGTGCCTGGAGTGTTGCGAGGGTCGGGGCTTTCTTT
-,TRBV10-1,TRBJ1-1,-,CASSDRTVSEAFF,TGCGCCAGCAGTGATAGGACAGTAAGTGAAGCTTTCTTT
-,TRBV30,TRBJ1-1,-,CAWGTGYTEAFF,TGTGCCTGGGGAACAGGGTACACTGAAGCTTTCTTT
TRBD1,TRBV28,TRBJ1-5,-,CASRPQGGSNQPQHF,TGTGCCAGCAGACCACAGGGGGGAAGCAATCAGCCCCAGCATTTT
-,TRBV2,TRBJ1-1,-,CASSEIRGTGTEAFF,TGTGCCAGCAGTGAGATCAGGGGCACGGGCACTGAAGCTTTCTTT
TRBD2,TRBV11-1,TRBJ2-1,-,CASSPRLAGVNEQFF,TGTGCCAGCAGCCCCAGACTAGCGGGGGTGAATGAGCAGTTCTTC
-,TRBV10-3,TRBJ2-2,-,CAIRRSTGELFF,TGTGCCATCCGCCGGAGCACCGGGGAGCTGTTTTTT
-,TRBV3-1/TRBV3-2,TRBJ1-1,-,CASSQDRRGWAEAFF,TGTGCCAGCAGCCAAGATCGCCGGGGGTGGGCTGAAGCTTTCTTT
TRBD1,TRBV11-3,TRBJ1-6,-,CASSSGTGTNSPLHF,TGTGCCAGCAGCTCCGGGACAGGGACTAATTCACCCCTCCACTTT
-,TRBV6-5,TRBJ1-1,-,CASRRGGQINTEAFF,TGTGCCAGCAGGCGGGGGGGGCAGATAAACACTGAAGCTTTCTTT
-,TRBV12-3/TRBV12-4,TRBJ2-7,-,CASSLMQRDEQYF,TGTGCCAGCAGTTTGATGCAGAGGGACGAGCAGTACTTC
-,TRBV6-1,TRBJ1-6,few,CASSEARPPLHF,TGTGCCAGCAGTGAGGCGAGGCCACCCCTCCACTTT
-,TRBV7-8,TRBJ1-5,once,CASSWRSNQPQHF,TGTGCCAGCAGCTGGCGGAGCAATCAGCCCCAGCATTTT
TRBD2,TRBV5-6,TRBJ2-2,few,CASSRGERRSTGELFF,TGTGCCAGCAGCCGGGGGGAAAGAAGGAGCACCGGGGAGCTGTTTTTT
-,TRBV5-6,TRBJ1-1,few,CASSLGSPGTEAFF,TGTGCCAGCAGCTTGGGTTCTCCGGGGACTGAAGCTTTCTTT
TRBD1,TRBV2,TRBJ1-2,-,CASSEAGQVAYGYTF,TGTGCCAGCAGTGAAGCTGGACAGGTTGCCTATGGCTACACCTTC
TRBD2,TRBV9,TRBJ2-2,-,CASSGTSGGNTGELFF,TGTGCCAGCAGCGGGACTAGCGGGGGAAACACCGGGGAGCTGTTTTTT
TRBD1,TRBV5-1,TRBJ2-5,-,CASSLGGGRGSKTQYF,TGCGCCAGCAGCTTGGGGGGCGGCAGGGGGTCGAAGACCCAGTACTTC
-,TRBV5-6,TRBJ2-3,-,CASSFLTGDRDTQYF,TGTGCCAGCAGCTTTTTGACGGGTGACCGAGATACGCAGTATTTT
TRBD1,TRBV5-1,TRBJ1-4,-,CASSLGGTGDEKLFF,TGCGCCAGCAGCTTGGGCGGGACAGGGGATGAAAAACTGTTTTTT
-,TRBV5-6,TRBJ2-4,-,CASSFGKNIQYF,TGTGCCAGCAGCTTCGGGAAAAACATTCAGTACTTC
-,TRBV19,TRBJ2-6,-,CASRPAGLLNSGANVLTF,TGTGCCAGTCGACCCGCAGGGCTTTTGAATTCTGGGGCCAACGTCCTGACTTTC
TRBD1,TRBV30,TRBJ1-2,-,CAWGGPGQPLYGYTF,TGTGCCTGGGGAGGACCGGGACAGCCACTCTATGGCTACACCTTC
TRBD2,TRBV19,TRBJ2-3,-,CASSIFLAGLASTDTQYF,TGTGCCAGTAGTATATTTCTAGCGGGGCTCGCTAGCACAGATACGCAGTATTTT